This TCR beta chain was sequenced for a study of blood T cells in healthy people across ages. Study-wide results and limits: Compared with aged donors, long-lived donors showed fewer expanded clones, suggesting selection.

This CDR3 has 18 amino acids. CDR1 is DFQATT, CDR2 SNEGSKA, per germline (reference sequence). Unmatched junction bases numbered 8, after V lost 0 bases and J lost 0 bases. The second PCR ran about 6 to 11 cycles with a sample-barcoded 5' primer and J-beta primers. One entry per CDR3 protein, called by TCRdb with MiXCR from the 5' RACE reads. The sample yields fewer than 700,000 distinct CDR3 sequences, roughly 41% seen once. For every donor, a draw yielded roughly 9.3 milliliters of peripheral blood. Total RNA extraction produced at least 5.5 micrograms (per sample) for the study. This clonotype was counted between two and nine times. Its antigen is still unknown.

The sequence came from a man aged 80 or over in good health. V usage is TRBV20-1 and J usage is TRBJ2-1; 10 positions match TRBD2. The sequencing input was blood. The CDR3 spells CSARDWGLAISSYNEQFF. CDR3 nucleotide sequence: TGCAGTGCTAGAGATTGGGGACTAGCGATTAGCTCCTACAATGAGCAGTTCTTC.